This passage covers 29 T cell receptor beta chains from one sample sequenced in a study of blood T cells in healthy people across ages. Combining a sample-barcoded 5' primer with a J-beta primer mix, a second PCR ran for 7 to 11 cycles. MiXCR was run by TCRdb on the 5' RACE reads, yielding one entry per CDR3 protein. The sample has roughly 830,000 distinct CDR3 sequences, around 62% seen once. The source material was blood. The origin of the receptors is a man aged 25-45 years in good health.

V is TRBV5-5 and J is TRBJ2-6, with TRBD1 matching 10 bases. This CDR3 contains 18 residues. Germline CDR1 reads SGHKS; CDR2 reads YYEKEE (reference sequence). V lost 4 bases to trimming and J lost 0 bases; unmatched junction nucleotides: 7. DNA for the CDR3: TGTGCCAGCAGCCCAGCCGGGACAGGGGACTCTGGGGCCAACGTCCTGACTTTC. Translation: CASSPAGTGDSGANVLTF.

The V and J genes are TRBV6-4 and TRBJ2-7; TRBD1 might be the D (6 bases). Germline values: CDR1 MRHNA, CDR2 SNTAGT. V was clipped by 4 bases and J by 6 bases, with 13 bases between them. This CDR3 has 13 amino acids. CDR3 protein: CASSATGIGEQYF. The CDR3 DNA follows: TGTGCCAGCAGTGCCACAGGGATTGGCGAGCAGTACTTC.

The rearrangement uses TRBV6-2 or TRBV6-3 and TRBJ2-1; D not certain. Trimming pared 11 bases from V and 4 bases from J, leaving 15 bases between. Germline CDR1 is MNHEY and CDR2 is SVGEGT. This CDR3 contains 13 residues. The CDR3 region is CAGTLRGYNEQFF. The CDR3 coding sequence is TGTGCCGGCACTCTACGTGGGTACAATGAGCAGTTCTTC.

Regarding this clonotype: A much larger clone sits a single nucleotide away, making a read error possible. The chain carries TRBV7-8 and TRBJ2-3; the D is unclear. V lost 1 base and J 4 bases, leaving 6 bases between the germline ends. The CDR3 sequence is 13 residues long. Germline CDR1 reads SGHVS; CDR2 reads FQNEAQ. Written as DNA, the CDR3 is TGTGCCAGCAGCTTAGGGGCGGCAGATACGCAGTATTTT. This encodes CASSLGAADTQYF.

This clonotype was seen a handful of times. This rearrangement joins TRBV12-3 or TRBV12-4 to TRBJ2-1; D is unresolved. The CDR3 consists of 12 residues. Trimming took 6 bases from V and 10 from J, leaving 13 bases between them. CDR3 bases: TGTGCCAGCAGGGACCTCGGTTTAGAGCAGTTCTTC. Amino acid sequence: CASRDLGLEQFF.

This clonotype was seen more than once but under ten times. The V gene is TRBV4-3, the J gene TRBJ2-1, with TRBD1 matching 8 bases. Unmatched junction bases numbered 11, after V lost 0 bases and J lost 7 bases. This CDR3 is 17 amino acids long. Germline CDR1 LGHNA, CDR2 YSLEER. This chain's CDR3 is CASSQEPNRGNGNEQFF. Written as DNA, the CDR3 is TGCGCCAGCAGCCAAGAACCTAACAGGGGGAATGGGAATGAGCAGTTCTTC.

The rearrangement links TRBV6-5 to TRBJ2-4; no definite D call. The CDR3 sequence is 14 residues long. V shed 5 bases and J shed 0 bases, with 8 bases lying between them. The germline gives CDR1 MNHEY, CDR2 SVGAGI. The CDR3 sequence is CASSPSIAKNIQYF. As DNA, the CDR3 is TGTGCCAGCAGTCCTTCCATAGCCAAAAACATTCAGTACTTC.

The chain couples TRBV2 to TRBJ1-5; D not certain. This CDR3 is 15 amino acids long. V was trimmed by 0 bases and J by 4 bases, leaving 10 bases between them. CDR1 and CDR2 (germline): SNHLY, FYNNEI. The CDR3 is CASSEAGRGNQPQHF. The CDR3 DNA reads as TGTGCCAGCAGTGAAGCCGGCAGAGGGAATCAGCCCCAGCATTTT.

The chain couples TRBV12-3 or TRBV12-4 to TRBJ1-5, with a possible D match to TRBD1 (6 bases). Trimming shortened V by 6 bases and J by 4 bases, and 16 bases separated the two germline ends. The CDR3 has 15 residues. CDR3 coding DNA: TGTGCCAGCAGATCCCCCGGGGGGCAGAATCAGCCCCAGCATTTT. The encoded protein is CASRSPGGQNQPQHF.

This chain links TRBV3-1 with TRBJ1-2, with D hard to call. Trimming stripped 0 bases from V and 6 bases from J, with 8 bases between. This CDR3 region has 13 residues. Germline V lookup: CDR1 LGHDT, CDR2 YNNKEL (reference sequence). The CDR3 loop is CASSQEGRNGYTF. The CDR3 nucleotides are TGTGCCAGCAGCCAAGAAGGGAGGAATGGCTACACCTTC.

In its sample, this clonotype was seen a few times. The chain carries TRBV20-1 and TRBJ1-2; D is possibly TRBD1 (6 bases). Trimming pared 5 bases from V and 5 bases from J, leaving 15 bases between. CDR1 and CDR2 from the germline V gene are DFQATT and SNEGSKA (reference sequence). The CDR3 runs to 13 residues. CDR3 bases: TGCAGTGCTGAGACCCCGCAGGGGTATGGCTACACCTTC. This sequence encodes CSAETPQGYGYTF.

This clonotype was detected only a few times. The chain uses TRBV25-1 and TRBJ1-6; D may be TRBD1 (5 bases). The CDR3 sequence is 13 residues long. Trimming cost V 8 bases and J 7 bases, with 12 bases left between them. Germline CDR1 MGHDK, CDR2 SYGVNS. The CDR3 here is CASGHGTNSPLHF. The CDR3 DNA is TGTGCCAGCGGTCATGGGACGAATTCACCCCTCCACTTT.

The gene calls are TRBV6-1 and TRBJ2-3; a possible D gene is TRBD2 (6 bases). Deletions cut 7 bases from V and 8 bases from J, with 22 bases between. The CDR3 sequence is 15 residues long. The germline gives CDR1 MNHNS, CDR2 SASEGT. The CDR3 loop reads CASNTGLAGLGTQYF. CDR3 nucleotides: TGTGCCAGCAATACGGGACTCGCGGGGCTAGGTACGCAGTATTTT.

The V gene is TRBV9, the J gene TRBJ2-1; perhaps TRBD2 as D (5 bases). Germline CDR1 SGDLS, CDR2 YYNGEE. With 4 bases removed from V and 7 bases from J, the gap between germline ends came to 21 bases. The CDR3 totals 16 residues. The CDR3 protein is CASSPPGSIIGNEQFF. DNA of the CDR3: TGTGCCAGCAGCCCCCCGGGGAGTATTATAGGAAATGAGCAGTTCTTC.

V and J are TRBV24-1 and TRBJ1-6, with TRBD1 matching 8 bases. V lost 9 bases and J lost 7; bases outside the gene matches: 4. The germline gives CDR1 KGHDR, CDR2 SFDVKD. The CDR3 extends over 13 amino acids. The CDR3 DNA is TGTGCCACCCAGGGACAGGCGAATTCACCCCTCCACTTT. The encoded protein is CATQGQANSPLHF.

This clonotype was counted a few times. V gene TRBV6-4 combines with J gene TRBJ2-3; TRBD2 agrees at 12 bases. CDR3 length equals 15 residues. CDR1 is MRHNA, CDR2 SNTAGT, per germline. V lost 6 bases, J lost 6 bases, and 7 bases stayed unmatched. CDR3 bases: TGTGCCAGCAGCCTGCTAGCGGGGGGGCAGGATACGCAGTATTTT. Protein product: CASSLLAGGQDTQYF.

The CDR3: CASSSDQAATYEQYF. In DNA, the CDR3 is TGTGCCAGCAGCTCCGACCAAGCCGCGACCTACGAGCAGTACTTC. The chain couples TRBV7-2 to TRBJ2-7; D not certain. The CDR3 totals 15 residues. Between the trimmed V and J ends, which lost 4 bases and 2 bases, there was a span of 15 bases. Germline-derived CDR1 and CDR2 are SGHTA and FQGNSA.

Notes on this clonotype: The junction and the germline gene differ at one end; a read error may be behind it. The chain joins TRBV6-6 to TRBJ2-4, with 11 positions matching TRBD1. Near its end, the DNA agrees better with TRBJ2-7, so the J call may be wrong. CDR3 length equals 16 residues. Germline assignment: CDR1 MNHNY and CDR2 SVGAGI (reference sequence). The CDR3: CASSYPDRGRYYEQYF. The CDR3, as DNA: TGCGCCAGCAGTTATCCGGACAGGGGGCGTTACTACGAGCAGTACTTC.

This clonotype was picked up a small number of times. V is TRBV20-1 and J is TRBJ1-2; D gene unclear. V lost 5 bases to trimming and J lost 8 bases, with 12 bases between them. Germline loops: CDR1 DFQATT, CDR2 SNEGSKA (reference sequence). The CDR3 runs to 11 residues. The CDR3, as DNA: TGCAGTGCTCTCGCCCGTATAGGCTACACCTTC. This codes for CSALARIGYTF.

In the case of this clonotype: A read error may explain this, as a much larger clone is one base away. The DNA for the CDR3 is TGTGCCACCAGTGATCAAAAGGGAGGGCGGGAGACCCAGTTCTTC. Protein sequence: CATSDQKGGRETQFF. This chain uses TRBV24-1 with TRBJ2-1, with 7 bases aligning to TRBD2. Germline loops: CDR1 KGHDR, CDR2 SFDVKD. Trimming removed 3 bases from V and 13 bases from J; junction bases left unmatched: 14. The CDR3 consists of 15 residues.

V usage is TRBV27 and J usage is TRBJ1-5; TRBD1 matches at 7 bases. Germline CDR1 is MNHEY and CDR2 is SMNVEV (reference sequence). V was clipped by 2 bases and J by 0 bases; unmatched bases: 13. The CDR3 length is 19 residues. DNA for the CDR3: TGTGCCAGCAGTTTAACGGGGCCTGGGACAGAATATAGCAATCAGCCCCAGCATTTT. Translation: CASSLTGPGTEYSNQPQHF.

CDR3 in amino acids: CASSPGASGGETQYF. CDR3 coding DNA: TGCGCCAGCAGCCCTGGGGCTAGCGGGGGAGAGACCCAGTACTTC. The chain links TRBV5-1 to TRBJ2-7; 10 bases are shared with TRBD2. Matching the DNA end better, TRBJ2-5 makes the J call doubtful. This CDR3 has 15 residues. Germline assignment: CDR1 SGHRS and CDR2 YFSETQ.

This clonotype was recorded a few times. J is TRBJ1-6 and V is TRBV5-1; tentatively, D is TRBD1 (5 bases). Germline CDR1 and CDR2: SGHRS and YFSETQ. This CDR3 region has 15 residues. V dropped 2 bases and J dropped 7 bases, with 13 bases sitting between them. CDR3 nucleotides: TGCGCCAGCAGCTTAGTACCCGACAGAAATTCACCCCTCCACTTT. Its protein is CASSLVPDRNSPLHF.

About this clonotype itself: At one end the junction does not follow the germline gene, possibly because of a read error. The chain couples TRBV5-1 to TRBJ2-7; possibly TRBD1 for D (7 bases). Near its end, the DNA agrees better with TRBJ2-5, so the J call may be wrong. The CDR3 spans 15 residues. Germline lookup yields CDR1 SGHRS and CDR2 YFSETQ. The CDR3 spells CAGSTGDGGFETQYF. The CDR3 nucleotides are TGCGCCGGCAGCACAGGGGACGGAGGGTTCGAGACCCAGTACTTC.

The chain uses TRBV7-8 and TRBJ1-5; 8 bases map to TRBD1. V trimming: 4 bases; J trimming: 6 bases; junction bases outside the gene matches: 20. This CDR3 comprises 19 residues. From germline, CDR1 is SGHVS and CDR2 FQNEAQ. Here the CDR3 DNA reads TGTGCCAGCAGCTCCCCATTCCCCCAAGGGACAGGCGGGGGTCAGCCCCAGCATTTT. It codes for CASSSPFPQGTGGGQPQHF.

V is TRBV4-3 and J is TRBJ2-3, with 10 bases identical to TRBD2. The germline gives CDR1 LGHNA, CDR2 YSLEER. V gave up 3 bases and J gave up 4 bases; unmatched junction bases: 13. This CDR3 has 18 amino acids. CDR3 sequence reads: CASSHRAGVAGGSDTQYF. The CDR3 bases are TGCGCCAGCAGCCACCGGGCGGGGGTAGCGGGGGGTTCAGATACGCAGTATTTT.

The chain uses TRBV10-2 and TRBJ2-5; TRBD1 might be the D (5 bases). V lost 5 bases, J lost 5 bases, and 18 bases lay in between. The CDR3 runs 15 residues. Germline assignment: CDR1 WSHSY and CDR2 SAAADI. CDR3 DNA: TGCGCCAGCAGTCCTGGGGCCTATCGGGTCGAGACCCAGTACTTC. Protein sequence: CASSPGAYRVETQYF.

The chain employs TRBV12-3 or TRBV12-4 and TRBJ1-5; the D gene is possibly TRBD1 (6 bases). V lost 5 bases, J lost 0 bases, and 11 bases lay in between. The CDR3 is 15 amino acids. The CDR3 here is CASSGGGDSNQPQHF. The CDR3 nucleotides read TGTGCCAGCAGTGGGGGCGGTGATAGCAATCAGCCCCAGCATTTT.

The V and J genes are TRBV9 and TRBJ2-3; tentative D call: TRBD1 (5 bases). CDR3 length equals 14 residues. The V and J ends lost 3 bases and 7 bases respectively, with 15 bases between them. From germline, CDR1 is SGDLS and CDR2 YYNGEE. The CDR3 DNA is TGTGCCAGCAGCGGGACACCTTCTTTATATACGCAGTATTTT. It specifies CASSGTPSLYTQYF.